This T cell receptor (beta chain) was identified during a study of early T cells in non-severe SARS-CoV-2 infection (dated by TCRdb to about 2021). For the wider study: Bulk RNA from unsorted whole blood was used for TCR sequencing, so alpha and beta chains could not be paired.

Library creation used 5' RACE. Instrument used: NextSeq 500. To correct for sequencing error and PCR bias, the TCR library protocol tagged individual cDNA molecules with unique molecular identifiers. Both TCR alpha and beta chains were sequenced, and tight co-correlation was observed between alpha and beta sequence abundances in each sample. In the paper's pipeline: V gene, J gene and CDR3 annotation of TCR sequences was performed with Decombinator V4. TCRs were defined as expanded if a significant change between any two time points was detected under a Poisson model with p below 0.0001. TCR abundances were normalised to the total number of TCRs sequenced per sample and expressed as counts per million. MAIT TCRs were defined by TRAV1-2 paired with TRAJ12, TRAJ20 or TRAJ33, and iNKT TCRs by TRAV10 paired with TRAJ18. VDJdb, accessed 1 November 2021, was searched for CMV, EBV and SARS-CoV-2 annotated TCRs, with TCRs annotated for multiple antigens excluded. The raw public data were reprocessed by TCRdb itself: fastp quality trimming at Q25, MiXCR clonotype calling, in-frame beta chains only. When rows share a CDR3 protein, they turn into one entry using the most common DNA and genes. TCRdb, not the original authors, processed these V and J calls. The sample table shows 53,000 or so distinct CDR3 sequences, and about 9.8% are seen once. Roughly 8.3% of the sample is taken by the ten largest.

This was a case-control study nested in a cohort of healthcare workers in London, UK, who had nasopharyngeal swab PCR tests and blood samples taken every week. Healthcare workers were recruited between 23 and 31 March 2020, during the week of the UK lockdown, and were followed weekly for up to about 16 weeks. The CDR3 measures 14 amino acids from cysteine to phenylalanine. Here the CDR3 DNA is all that survives: 42 bases in frame from base 1. The germline V gene encodes CDR1 DFQATT and CDR2 SNEGSKA (reference sequence). V is pared back by 2 bases and J by 4 bases, with 14 bases lying between the germline termini. What the work shows at the level of the full study, not this receptor alone: VDJdb matching was skewed toward anti-spike CD8 responses and likely underestimated virus-specific expansions, missing private and CD4 specificities.

This clonotype was recorded many times. This receptor's antigen is unknown. Base qualities are missing; no much larger clone stands one base away. The receptor comes from an adult who was a healthcare worker with PCR-confirmed SARS-CoV-2 infection or an uninfected control (not recorded which). This chain joins TRBV20-1 to TRBJ1-2; there is no confident call for the D gene. Sequencing was carried out using whole blood. The CDR3 region: CSARRIGESYGYTF. The DNA reads as follows: TGCAGTGCTAGACGGATCGGGGAGAGCTATGGCTACACCTTC.